One T cell receptor beta chain is described in this entry. The read halts 3 residues ahead of the CDR3 end, with the missing end drawn from the germline J gene. The V gene's germline CDR1 is KGHSH and CDR2 LQKENI. The CDR3 is made up of 16 amino acids. The V end was cut by 4 bases, the J end by 5 bases, with 20 bases between. Here immunoSEQ multiplex PCR was the method, and the copy in TCRdb shows in-frame clones only, minus some. The table lists over 25,000 clones. The data originate from a study of T cells in women clearing cervical HPV infection. This chain joins TRBV18 and TRBJ1-1; D unclear. Sequenced material: blood buffy coat. The receptor was isolated from a woman aged 18 to 75 with a cervical HPV16 infection that either progressed to CIN3+ or cleared (not recorded which). The CDR3 bases that were read are TGTGCCAGCTCACAGTTCGATTCGGTATCAGGAACTGAA. Protein product: CASSQFDSVSGTE. The complete CDR3 sequence is CASSQFDSVSGTEAFF.